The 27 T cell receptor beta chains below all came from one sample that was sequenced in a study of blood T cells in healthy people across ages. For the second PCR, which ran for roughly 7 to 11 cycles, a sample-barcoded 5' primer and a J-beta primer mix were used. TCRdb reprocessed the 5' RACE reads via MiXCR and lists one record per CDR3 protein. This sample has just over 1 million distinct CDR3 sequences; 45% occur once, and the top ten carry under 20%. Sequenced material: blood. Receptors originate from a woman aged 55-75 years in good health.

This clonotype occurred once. The CDR3 bases are TGTGCCAGCAGTGAATTTAGTGGGGGAGCTGGCACAGATACGCAGTATTTT. Translating gives CASSEFSGGAGTDTQYF. The chain has TRBV6-4 and TRBJ2-3; perhaps D is TRBD1 or TRBD2 (5 bases each). V shed 3 bases and J shed 1 base, with 17 bases lying between them. The germline CDR1 and CDR2 sequences are MRHNA and SNTAGT. CDR3 size: 17 residues.

The chain's CDR3 is CAISDPSGRRGYEQYF. The CDR3 region has the DNA TGTGCCATCAGTGACCCAAGCGGCAGGCGGGGGTACGAGCAGTACTTC. The chain employs TRBV10-3 and TRBJ2-7; 7 bases fit TRBD2. The CDR3 is made up of 16 amino acids. V lost 3 bases, J lost 4 bases, and 12 bases stayed unmatched. Germline lookup yields CDR1 ENHRY and CDR2 SYGVKD.

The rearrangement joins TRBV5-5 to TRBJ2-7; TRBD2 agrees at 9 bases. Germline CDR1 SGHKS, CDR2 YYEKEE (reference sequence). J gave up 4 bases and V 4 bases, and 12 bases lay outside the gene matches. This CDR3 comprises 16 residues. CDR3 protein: CASSLPFSGSLYEQYF. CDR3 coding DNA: TGTGCCAGCAGCCTTCCCTTTAGCGGGAGTCTATACGAGCAGTACTTC.

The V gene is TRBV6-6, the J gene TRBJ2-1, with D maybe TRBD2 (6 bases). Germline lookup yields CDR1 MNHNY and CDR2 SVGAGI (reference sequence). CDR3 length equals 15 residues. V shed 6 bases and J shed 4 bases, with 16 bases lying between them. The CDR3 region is CASRPVQRAYNEQFF. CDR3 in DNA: TGTGCCAGCAGACCGGTGCAGCGGGCATACAATGAGCAGTTCTTC.

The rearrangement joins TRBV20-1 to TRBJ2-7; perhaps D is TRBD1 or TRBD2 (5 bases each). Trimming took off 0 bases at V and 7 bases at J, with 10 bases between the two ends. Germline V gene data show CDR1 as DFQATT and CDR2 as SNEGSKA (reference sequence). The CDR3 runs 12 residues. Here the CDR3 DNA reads TGCAGTGCTAGAGACGGGGCGCCTGAGCAGTACTTC. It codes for CSARDGAPEQYF.

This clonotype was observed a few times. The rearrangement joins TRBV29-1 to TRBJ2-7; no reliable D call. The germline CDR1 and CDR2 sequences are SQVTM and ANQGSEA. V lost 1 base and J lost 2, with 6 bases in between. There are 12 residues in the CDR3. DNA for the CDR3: TGCAGCGTTGAAGGACATACCTACGAGCAGTACTTC. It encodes CSVEGHTYEQYF.

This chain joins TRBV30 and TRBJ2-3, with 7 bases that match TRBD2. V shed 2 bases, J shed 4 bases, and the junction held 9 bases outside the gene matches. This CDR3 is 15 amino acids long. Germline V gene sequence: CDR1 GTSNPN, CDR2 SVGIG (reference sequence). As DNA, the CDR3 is TGTGCCTGGAGTATAGGACTAGAGGGTGCAGATACGCAGTATTTT. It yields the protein CAWSIGLEGADTQYF.

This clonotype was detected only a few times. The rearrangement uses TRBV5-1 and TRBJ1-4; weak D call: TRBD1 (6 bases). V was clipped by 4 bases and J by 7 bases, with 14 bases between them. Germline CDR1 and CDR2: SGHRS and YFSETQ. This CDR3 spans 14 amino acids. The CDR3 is CASSIQGGFEKLFF. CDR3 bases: TGCGCCAGCAGCATACAGGGAGGTTTTGAAAAACTGTTTTTT.

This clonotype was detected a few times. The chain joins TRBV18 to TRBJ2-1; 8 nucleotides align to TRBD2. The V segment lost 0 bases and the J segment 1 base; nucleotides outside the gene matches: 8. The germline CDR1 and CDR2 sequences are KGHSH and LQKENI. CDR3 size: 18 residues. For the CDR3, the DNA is TGTGCCAGCTCACCACCTGCCCCGGGACTAGAATCCTACAATGAGCAGTTCTTC. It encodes CASSPPAPGLESYNEQFF.

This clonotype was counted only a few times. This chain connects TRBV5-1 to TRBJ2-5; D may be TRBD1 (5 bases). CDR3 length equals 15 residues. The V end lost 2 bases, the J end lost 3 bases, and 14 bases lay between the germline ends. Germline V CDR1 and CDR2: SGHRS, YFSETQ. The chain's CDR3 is CASSLMAVGEETQYF. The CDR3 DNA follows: TGCGCCAGCAGCTTAATGGCGGTAGGGGAAGAGACCCAGTACTTC.

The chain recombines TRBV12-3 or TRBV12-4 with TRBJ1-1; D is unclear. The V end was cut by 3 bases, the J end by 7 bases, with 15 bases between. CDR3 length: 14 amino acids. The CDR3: CASSFYTARGEAFF. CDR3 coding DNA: TGTGCCAGCAGTTTCTACACGGCCCGTGGTGAAGCTTTCTTT.

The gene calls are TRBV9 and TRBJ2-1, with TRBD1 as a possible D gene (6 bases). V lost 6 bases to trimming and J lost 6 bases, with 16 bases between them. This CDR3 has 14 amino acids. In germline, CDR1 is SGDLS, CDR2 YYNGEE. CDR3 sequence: CASTQGPMINEQFF. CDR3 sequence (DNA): TGTGCCAGCACCCAGGGGCCGATGATCAATGAGCAGTTCTTC.

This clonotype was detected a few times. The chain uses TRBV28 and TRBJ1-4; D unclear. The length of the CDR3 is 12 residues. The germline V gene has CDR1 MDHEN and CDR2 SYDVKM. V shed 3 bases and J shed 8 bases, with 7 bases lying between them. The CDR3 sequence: CASSFSLEKLFF. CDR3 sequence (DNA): TGTGCCAGCAGTTTTTCGTTGGAAAAACTGTTTTTT. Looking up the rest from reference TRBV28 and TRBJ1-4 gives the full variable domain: DVKVTQSSRYLVKRTGEKVFLECVQDMDHENMFWYRQDPGLGLRLIYFSYDVKMKEKGDIPEGYSVSREKKERFSLILESASTNQTSMYLCASSFSLEKLFFGSGTQLSVL.

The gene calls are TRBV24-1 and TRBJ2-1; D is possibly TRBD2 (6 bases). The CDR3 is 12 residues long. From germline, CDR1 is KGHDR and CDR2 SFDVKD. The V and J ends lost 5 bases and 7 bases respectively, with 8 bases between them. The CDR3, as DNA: TGTGCCACCAGTGGGGGGGTTAATGAGCAGTTCTTC. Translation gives CATSGGVNEQFF.

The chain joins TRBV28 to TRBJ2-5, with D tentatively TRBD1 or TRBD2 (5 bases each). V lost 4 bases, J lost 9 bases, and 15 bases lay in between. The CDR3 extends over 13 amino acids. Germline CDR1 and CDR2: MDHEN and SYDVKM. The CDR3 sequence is CASSYGGAGAQYF. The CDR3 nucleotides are TGTGCCAGCAGTTACGGTGGGGCCGGGGCCCAGTACTTC.

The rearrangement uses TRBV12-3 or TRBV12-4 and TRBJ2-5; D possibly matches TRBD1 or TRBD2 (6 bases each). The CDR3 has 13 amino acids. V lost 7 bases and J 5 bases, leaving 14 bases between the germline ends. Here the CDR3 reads CASTIGGRETQYF. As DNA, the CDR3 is TGTGCCAGCACCATAGGGGGGCGGGAGACCCAGTACTTC.

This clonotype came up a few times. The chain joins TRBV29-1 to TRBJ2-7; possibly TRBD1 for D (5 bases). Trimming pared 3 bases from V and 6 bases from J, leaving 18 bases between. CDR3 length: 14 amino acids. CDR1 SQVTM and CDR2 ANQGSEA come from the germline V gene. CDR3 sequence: CSVDNSQGEAEQYF. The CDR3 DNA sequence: TGCAGCGTTGACAATTCTCAGGGTGAAGCCGAGCAGTACTTC.

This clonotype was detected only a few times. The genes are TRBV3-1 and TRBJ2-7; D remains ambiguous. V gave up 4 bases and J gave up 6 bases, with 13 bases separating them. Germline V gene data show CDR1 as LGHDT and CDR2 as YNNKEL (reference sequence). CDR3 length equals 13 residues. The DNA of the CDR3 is TGTGCCAGCAGCCCCTACCCCGGGCTCGAGCAGTACTTC. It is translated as CASSPYPGLEQYF.

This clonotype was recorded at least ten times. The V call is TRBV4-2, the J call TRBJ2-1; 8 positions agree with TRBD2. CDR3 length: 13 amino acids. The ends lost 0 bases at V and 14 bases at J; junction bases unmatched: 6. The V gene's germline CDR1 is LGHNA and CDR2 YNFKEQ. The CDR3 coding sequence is TGTGCCAGCAGCCAAGATGGGACGGGAGGGAAGTTCTTC. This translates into CASSQDGTGGKFF.

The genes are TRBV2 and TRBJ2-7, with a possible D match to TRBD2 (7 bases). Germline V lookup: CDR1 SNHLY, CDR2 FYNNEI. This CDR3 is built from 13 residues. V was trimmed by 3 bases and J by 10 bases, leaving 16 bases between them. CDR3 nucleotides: TGTGCCAGCAGTGACATTCATGGGGGGGCCCAGTACTTC. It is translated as CASSDIHGGAQYF.

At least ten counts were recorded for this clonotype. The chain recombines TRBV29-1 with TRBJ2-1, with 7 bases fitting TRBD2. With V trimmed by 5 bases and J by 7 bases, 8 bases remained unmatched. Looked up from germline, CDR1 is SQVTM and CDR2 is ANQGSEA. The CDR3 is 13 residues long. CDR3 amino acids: CSVRGRLANEQFF. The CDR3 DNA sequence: TGCAGCGTTCGCGGGAGACTTGCGAATGAGCAGTTCTTC.

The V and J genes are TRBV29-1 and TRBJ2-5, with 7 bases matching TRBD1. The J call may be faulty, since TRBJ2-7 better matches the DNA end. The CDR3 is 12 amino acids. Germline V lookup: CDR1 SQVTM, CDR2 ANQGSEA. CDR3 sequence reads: CSAHLQGHEQYF. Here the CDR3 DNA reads TGCAGCGCTCACCTACAGGGGCACGAGCAGTACTTC.

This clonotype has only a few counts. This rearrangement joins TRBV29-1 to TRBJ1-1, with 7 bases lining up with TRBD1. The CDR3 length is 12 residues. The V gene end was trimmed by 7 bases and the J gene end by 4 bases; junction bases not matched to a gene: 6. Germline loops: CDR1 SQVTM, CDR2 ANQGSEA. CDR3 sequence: CSAFRDSTEAFF. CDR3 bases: TGCAGCGCGTTCAGGGACAGCACTGAAGCTTTCTTT. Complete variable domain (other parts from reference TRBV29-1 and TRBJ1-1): SAVISQKPSRDICQRGTSLTIQCQVDSQVTMMFWYRQQPGQSLTLIATANQGSEATYESGFVIDKFPISRPNLTFSTLTVSNMSPEDSSIYLCSAFRDSTEAFFGQGTRLTVV.

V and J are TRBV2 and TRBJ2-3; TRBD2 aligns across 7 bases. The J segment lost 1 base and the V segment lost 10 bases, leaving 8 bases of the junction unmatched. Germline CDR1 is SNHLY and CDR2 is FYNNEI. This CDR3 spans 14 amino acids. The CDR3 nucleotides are TGTGCCACCGAAACAAGCGGGGGCACAGATACGCAGTATTTT. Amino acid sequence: CATETSGGTDTQYF.

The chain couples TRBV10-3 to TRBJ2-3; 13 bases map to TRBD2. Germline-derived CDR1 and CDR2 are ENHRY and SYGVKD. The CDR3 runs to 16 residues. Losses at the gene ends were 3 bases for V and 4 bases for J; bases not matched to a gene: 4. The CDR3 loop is CAISDPGTSGADTQYF. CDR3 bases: TGTGCCATCAGTGACCCTGGGACTAGCGGGGCAGATACGCAGTATTTT.

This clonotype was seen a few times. The DNA for the CDR3 is TGTGCCATCAGTAGGACACGTCAAGAGACCCAGTACTTC. Protein sequence: CAISRTRQETQYF. This rearrangement joins TRBV10-3 to TRBJ2-5, with D perhaps matching TRBD1 (5 bases). The length of the CDR3 is 13 residues. Per the germline V gene, CDR1 is ENHRY and CDR2 is SYGVKD. With 5 bases removed from V and 2 bases from J, the gap between germline ends came to 9 bases.

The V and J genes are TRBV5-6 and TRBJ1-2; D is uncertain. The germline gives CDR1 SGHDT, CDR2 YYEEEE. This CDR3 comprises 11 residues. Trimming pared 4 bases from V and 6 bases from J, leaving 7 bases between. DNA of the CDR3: TGTGCCAGCAGCCTCGCAAATGGCTACACCTTC. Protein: CASSLANGYTF.